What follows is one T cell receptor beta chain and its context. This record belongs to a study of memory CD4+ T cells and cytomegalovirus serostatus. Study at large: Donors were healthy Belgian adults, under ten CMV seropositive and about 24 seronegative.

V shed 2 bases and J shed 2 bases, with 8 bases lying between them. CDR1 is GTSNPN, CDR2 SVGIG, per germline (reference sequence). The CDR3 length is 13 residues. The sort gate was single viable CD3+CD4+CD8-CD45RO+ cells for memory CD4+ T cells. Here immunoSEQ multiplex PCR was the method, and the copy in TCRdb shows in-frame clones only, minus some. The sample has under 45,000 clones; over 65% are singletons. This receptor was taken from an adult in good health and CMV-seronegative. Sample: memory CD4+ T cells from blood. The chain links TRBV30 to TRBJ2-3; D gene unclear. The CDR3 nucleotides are TGTGCCTGGAGTCCTAGATTCACAGATACGCAGTATTTT. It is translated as CAWSPRFTDTQYF.